The 32 T cell receptor beta chains in this list originate from one sample, sequenced in a study of spatial heterogeneity in lung cancer. Time point reported: sample taken at primary tumor resection. TCRdb reanalysed the 5' RACE reads using MiXCR and keeps one entry per CDR3 protein. The data contain around 6,700 distinct CDR3 sequences, 6.5% to 7.5% of them seen just once; the ten biggest clones take up roughly 80%. The sequenced sample was PBMCs, obtained at surgery. The receptors stem from a male donor with early-stage non-small cell lung cancer.

There are many counts of this clonotype. This rearrangement joins TRBV20-1 to TRBJ1-1; D is perhaps TRBD1 (5 bases). CDR1 and CDR2 from the germline V gene are DFQATT and SNEGSKA (reference sequence). Trimming took 6 bases from V and 5 from J, leaving 19 bases between them. The CDR3 loop spans 14 amino acids. In nucleotides, the CDR3 is TGCAGTGCCCCAGATAGGCAGGGAGGTACTGAAGCTTTCTTT. Translation: CSAPDRQGGTEAFF.

This clonotype was detected ten times or more. The chain uses TRBV28 and TRBJ2-1, with D uncertain. CDR3 length: 12 residues. The germline CDR1 and CDR2 sequences are MDHEN and SYDVKM. V lost 3 bases and J 7 bases, leaving 7 bases between the germline ends. CDR3 sequence (DNA): TGTGCCAGCAGTTTGGAAGGTAATGAGCAGTTCTTC. It yields the protein CASSLEGNEQFF.

In its sample, this clonotype was seen many times. The chain joins TRBV10-3 to TRBJ2-6; D call uncertain. Germline CDR1 reads ENHRY; CDR2 reads SYGVKD. Trimming took 2 bases from V and 4 from J, leaving 6 bases between them. The CDR3 extends over 14 amino acids. DNA of the CDR3: TGTGCCATCAGTGAGGGGTCCGGGGCCAACGTCCTGACTTTC. Translating gives CAISEGSGANVLTF.

This clonotype was picked up many times. V gene TRBV7-2 combines with J gene TRBJ1-5; weak D call: TRBD1 (6 bases). Looked up from germline, CDR1 is SGHTA and CDR2 is FQGNSA. V lost 0 bases, J lost 7 bases, and 10 bases lay in between. The CDR3 loop spans 14 amino acids. CDR3 nucleotide sequence: TGTGCCAGCAGCTTAGCGGGGGGCTGGCAGCCCCAGCATTTT. Its protein product is CASSLAGGWQPQHF.

This clonotype has ten or more counts. The chain combines TRBV28 with TRBJ2-5; the D gene is possibly TRBD1 (6 bases). Germline CDR1 reads MDHEN; CDR2 reads SYDVKM. There are 16 residues in the CDR3. With 0 bases removed from V and 4 bases from J, the gap between germline ends came to 15 bases. CDR3 loop: CASSLWDSAGRETQYF. In nucleotides, the CDR3 is TGTGCCAGCAGTTTATGGGACAGTGCCGGCAGAGAGACCCAGTACTTC.

This clonotype was seen repeatedly, ten times or more. This rearrangement joins TRBV7-9 to TRBJ2-1, with a weak D call TRBD2 (5 bases). CDR3 length equals 16 residues. Germline CDR1 reads SEHNR; CDR2 reads FQNEAQ (reference sequence). The V end lost 2 bases, the J end lost 2 bases, and 13 bases lay between the germline ends. The CDR3 DNA reads TGTGCCAGCAGCTTATATGAGGGAAGAACCTACAATGAGCAGTTCTTC. This codes for CASSLYEGRTYNEQFF.

This clonotype was counted ten times or more. The chain combines TRBV7-2 with TRBJ2-3; 8 bases match TRBD2. Germline V gives CDR1 SGHTA, CDR2 FQGNSA. The ends lost 5 bases at V and 6 bases at J; junction bases unmatched: 4. The length of the CDR3 is 13 residues. The CDR3, as DNA: TGTGCCAGCAGCCGGGGACTAGTGGATACGCAGTATTTT. This translates into CASSRGLVDTQYF.

This clonotype was detected ten times or more. The V call is TRBV11-2, the J call TRBJ2-3, with 7 bases lining up with TRBD2. CDR1 SGHAT and CDR2 FQNNGV come from the germline V gene. The V segment lost 1 base and the J segment 1 base; nucleotides outside the gene matches: 8. CDR3 size: 17 residues. Written as DNA, the CDR3 is TGTGCCAGCAGCTTAGGAAGACTAGCCGGCGGCACAGATACGCAGTATTTT. Its protein product is CASSLGRLAGGTDTQYF. Full variable domain (missing parts from reference TRBV11-2 and TRBJ2-3): EAGVAQSPRYKIIEKRQSVAFWCNPISGHATLYWYQQILGQGPKLLIQFQNNGVVDDSQLPKDRFSAERLKGVDSTLKIQPAKLEDSAVYLCASSLGRLAGGTDTQYFGPGTRLTVL.

This clonotype was observed many times. The chain employs TRBV12-3 or TRBV12-4 and TRBJ2-4; 7 bases line up with TRBD2. V was pared by 2 bases and J by 1 base, with 5 bases of the junction left unmatched. The CDR3 totals 16 residues. CDR3 sequence: CASSLMAGEAKNIQYF. The DNA of the CDR3 is TGTGCCAGCAGTTTAATGGCGGGAGAGGCCAAAAACATTCAGTACTTC.

V and J are TRBV3-1 and TRBJ2-2, with D perhaps matching TRBD2 (5 bases). Germline values: CDR1 LGHDT, CDR2 YNNKEL (reference sequence). V was clipped by 0 bases and J by 9 bases, with 14 bases between them. The CDR3 is made up of 15 amino acids. The CDR3 sequence is CASSQEASGTRELFF. The CDR3 bases are TGTGCCAGCAGCCAAGAAGCATCGGGAACGAGGGAGCTGTTTTTT.

This clonotype was counted ten times or more. The chain has TRBV5-1 and TRBJ2-7; D is unresolved. The CDR3 sequence is 14 residues long. V was shortened by 5 bases and J by 2 bases, with 14 bases between the two germline ends. Germline loops: CDR1 SGHRS, CDR2 YFSETQ. The CDR3 region is CASSLMGTTYEQYF. The CDR3 DNA reads as TGCGCCAGCAGTCTGATGGGCACCACCTACGAGCAGTACTTC.

As regards this clonotype: Given a much more abundant clone one base away, this may be a read error. The gene calls are TRBV20-1 and TRBJ2-1; 7 bases are a match to TRBD2. This CDR3 contains 15 residues. Germline assignment: CDR1 DFQATT and CDR2 SNEGSKA (reference sequence). V lost 0 bases to trimming and J lost 6 bases; unmatched junction nucleotides: 8. This chain's CDR3 is CSARDLWEGVNEQFF. The CDR3 DNA reads TGCAGTGCTAGAGATCTGTGGGAGGGCGTCAATGAGCAGTTCTTC.

This clonotype was recorded at least ten times. The chain couples TRBV29-1 to TRBJ2-1, with 7 bases aligning to TRBD2. The CDR3 consists of 13 residues. The trim removed 7 bases at V and 8 bases at J, leaving 11 bases unmatched. The germline gives CDR1 SQVTM, CDR2 ANQGSEA. Here the CDR3 DNA reads TGCAGCGGCGTGGGGGGGAGAGCCGATGAGCAGTTCTTC. This translates into CSGVGGRADEQFF.

By frequency in the sample, this clonotype is large. This chain links TRBV7-9 with TRBJ1-5; no reliable D call. The CDR3 has 16 residues. V was shortened by 6 bases and J by 2 bases, with 17 bases between the two germline ends. Germline CDR1 reads SEHNR; CDR2 reads FQNEAQ (reference sequence). CDR3 nucleotide sequence: TGTGCCAGCAGTCCCGGGGTGGGTGTTGGCAATCAGCCCCAGCATTTT. Amino acids: CASSPGVGVGNQPQHF.

This clonotype was counted at least ten times. The chain links TRBV2 to TRBJ2-3; no clear D. Germline V gene data show CDR1 as SNHLY and CDR2 as FYNNEI. The CDR3 covers 16 residues. V lost 3 bases and J 0 bases, leaving 13 bases between the germline ends. CDR3 amino acids: CASSDSRTPSTDTQYF. DNA of the CDR3: TGTGCCAGCAGTGATAGCAGGACCCCCAGCACAGATACGCAGTATTTT.

This clonotype has a count of ten or more. This sequence joins TRBV29-1 and TRBJ2-7; 9 bases line up with TRBD1. The CDR3 length is 12 residues. Germline trimming cut 6 bases from V and 5 bases from J; bases unmatched to any gene: 5. Germline-derived CDR1 and CDR2 are SQVTM and ANQGSEA. CDR3 DNA: TGCAGCGTGAGGACAGGGGAGGACGAGCAGTACGTC. Translating it yields CSVRTGEDEQYV.

This clonotype was counted many times. The chain joins TRBV7-2 to TRBJ2-5; 10 nucleotides align to TRBD2. Unmatched junction bases numbered 8, after V lost 7 bases and J lost 3 bases. Germline V lookup: CDR1 SGHTA, CDR2 FQGNSA. The CDR3 spans 15 residues. The CDR3 region has the DNA TGTGCCAGCAACCTGAGCGGGAGGGCCAAAGAGACCCAGTACTTC. It encodes CASNLSGRAKETQYF.

The chain has TRBV27 and TRBJ1-6; D uncertain. V was shortened by 3 bases and J by 10 bases, with 10 bases between the two germline ends. The CDR3 sequence is 13 residues long. Germline V gives CDR1 MNHEY, CDR2 SMNVEV (reference sequence). CDR3: CASSLWVNSPLHF. DNA of the CDR3: TGTGCCAGCAGTTTGTGGGTAAACTCACCCCTCCACTTT.

Comment on this clonotype: A junction boundary mismatches the germline segment, possibly from a read error. This chain links TRBV12-3 or TRBV12-4 with TRBJ2-3; 8 nucleotides align to TRBD1. There are 15 residues in the CDR3. CDR3 bases: TGTGCCAGCGGTTTGACAGGGGCTAGCACAGATACGCAGTATTTT. Protein: CASGLTGASTDTQYF.

This clonotype occurred many times. The chain links TRBV11-3 to TRBJ1-1; TRBD1 is a possible D gene (5 bases). V was cut by 5 bases and J by 4 bases, with 14 bases left in between. Germline CDR1 and CDR2: SGHNT and YENEEA. CDR3 length equals 14 residues. In nucleotides, the CDR3 is TGTGCCAGCAGCCTAGGGGTCGACAGCACTGAAGCTTTCTTT. Translating it yields CASSLGVDSTEAFF.

The table lists this clonotype with many counts. V gene TRBV20-1 combines with J gene TRBJ2-2; TRBD2 matches 9 bases. Germline V gene sequence: CDR1 DFQATT, CDR2 SNEGSKA (reference sequence). The CDR3 sequence is 15 residues long. J was trimmed by 0 bases and V by 4 bases; bases with no gene match: 3. The DNA of the CDR3 is TGCAGTGCTACCCGACTAGCGGCGAACACCGGGGAGCTGTTTTTT. It is translated as CSATRLAANTGELFF.

This clonotype was detected ten times or more. V gene TRBV28 combines with J gene TRBJ1-1; tentative D call: TRBD1 (6 bases). The CDR3 contains 15 residues. With 8 bases removed from V and 3 bases from J, the gap between germline ends came to 19 bases. In germline, CDR1 is MDHEN, CDR2 SYDVKM. CDR3 sequence (DNA): TGTGCCAGCGGGCGAAGTGGGGGCGGTTACACTGAAGCTTTCTTT. Protein product: CASGRSGGGYTEAFF. The full variable domain, rest sourced from reference TRBV28 and TRBJ1-1, is DVKVTQSSRYLVKRTGEKVFLECVQDMDHENMFWYRQDPGLGLRLIYFSYDVKMKEKGDIPEGYSVSREKKERFSLILESASTNQTSMYLCASGRSGGGYTEAFFGQGTRLTVV.

A few counts support this clonotype. As DNA, the CDR3 is TGCGCCAGCAGTGAAGGCGTCGGGGACCAAGAGACCCAGTACTTC. Protein product: CASSEGVGDQETQYF. The chain employs TRBV10-1 and TRBJ2-5, with D possibly matching TRBD2 (5 bases). There are 15 residues in the CDR3. V dropped 3 bases and J dropped 0 bases, with 11 bases sitting between them. Germline V gene lookup returns CDR1 WNHNN and CDR2 SYGVQD (reference sequence).

This clonotype was seen a few times. The chain uses TRBV6-5 and TRBJ2-3; D not resolved. CDR1 and CDR2 (germline): MNHEY, SVGAGI. The CDR3 is 15 amino acids. V was trimmed by 0 bases and J by 1 base, leaving 8 bases between them. The CDR3 loop reads CASSYSGLRTDTQYF. CDR3 coding DNA: TGTGCCAGCAGTTACTCAGGGCTTCGCACAGATACGCAGTATTTT.

This clonotype was observed at least ten times. This rearrangement joins TRBV19 to TRBJ1-1, with D hard to call. This CDR3 is built from 14 residues. In germline, CDR1 is LNHDA, CDR2 SQIVND (reference sequence). V lost 10 bases, J lost 4 bases, and 19 bases lay in between. The CDR3 is CATRKEGPTTEAFF. For the CDR3, the DNA is TGTGCCACCCGCAAAGAGGGTCCGACCACTGAAGCTTTCTTT.

This clonotype was recorded many times. The rearrangement uses TRBV6-4 and TRBJ1-1, with a possible D match to TRBD1 (5 bases). In germline, CDR1 is MRHNA, CDR2 SNTAGT. The V and J ends lost 5 bases and 1 base respectively, with 8 bases between them. The CDR3 runs to 13 residues. In DNA form, the CDR3 reads TGTGCCAGCAGTCCCGGACAGAACACTGAAGCTTTCTTT. Amino acid sequence: CASSPGQNTEAFF.

By share, this clonotype counts as large. V is TRBV2 and J is TRBJ2-3; TRBD2 matches at 9 bases. V lost 5 bases, J lost 0 bases, and 9 bases stayed unmatched. CDR3 length: 17 residues. The germline V gene encodes CDR1 SNHLY and CDR2 FYNNEI. CDR3: CASSFDSSGESTDTQYF. The CDR3 coding sequence is TGTGCCAGCAGTTTTGACTCTAGCGGGGAAAGCACAGATACGCAGTATTTT.

The chain combines TRBV9 with TRBJ1-3, with D uncertain. The germline V gene encodes CDR1 SGDLS and CDR2 YYNGEE. Deletions cut 1 base from V and 0 bases from J, with 8 bases between. This CDR3 has 15 amino acids. CDR3 nucleotide sequence: TGTGCCAGCAGCGTACAGGACCACTCTGGAAACACCATATATTTT. Its protein is CASSVQDHSGNTIYF. Drawing the rest from reference TRBV9 and TRBJ1-3, the complete variable domain is DSGVTQTPKHLITATGQRVTLRCSPRSGDLSVYWYQQSLDQGLQFLIQYYNGEERAKGNILERFSAQQFPDLHSELNLSSLELGDSALYFCASSVQDHSGNTIYFGEGSWLTVV.

There are many counts of this clonotype. V gene TRBV5-1 combines with J gene TRBJ2-1; D tentatively fits TRBD1 or TRBD2 (5 bases each). CDR3 size: 15 residues. Germline V gene data show CDR1 as SGHRS and CDR2 as YFSETQ. The V end was cut by 0 bases, the J end by 8 bases, with 15 bases between. The CDR3 region is CASSLDPGLLDEQFF. Written as DNA, the CDR3 is TGCGCCAGCAGCTTGGACCCGGGGCTTTTGGATGAGCAGTTCTTC.

Many counts were recorded for this clonotype. J is TRBJ2-5 and V is TRBV20-1; D is possibly TRBD1 (6 bases). V dropped 4 bases and J dropped 0 bases, with 9 bases sitting between them. This CDR3 is 13 amino acids long. The V gene's germline CDR1 is DFQATT and CDR2 SNEGSKA (reference sequence). CDR3 sequence reads: CSANRDNQETQYF. The CDR3 coding sequence is TGCAGTGCTAACCGGGACAACCAAGAGACCCAGTACTTC.

The J gene is TRBJ2-3, the V gene TRBV6-6, with no clear D. This CDR3 has 13 amino acids. Germline V lookup: CDR1 MNHNY, CDR2 SVGAGI (reference sequence). The V gene lost 6 bases and the J gene lost 5 bases, with 12 bases spanning the gap. CDR3 in DNA: TGTGCCAGCAGCATAACTGGTGGAGATACGCAGTATTTT. Encoded protein: CASSITGGDTQYF.

This clonotype was seen many times. V is TRBV18 and J is TRBJ2-7; no reliable D call. The CDR3 extends over 12 amino acids. Germline V lookup: CDR1 KGHSH, CDR2 LQKENI. Trimming removed 2 bases from V and 4 bases from J, with 6 bases in between. CDR3 region: CASSPGEYEQYF. DNA for the CDR3: TGTGCCAGCTCACCAGGAGAGTACGAGCAGTACTTC. The full variable domain, rest sourced from reference TRBV18 and TRBJ2-7, is NAGVMQNPRHLVRRRGQEARLRCSPMKGHSHVYWYRQLPEEGLKFMVYLQKENIIDESGMPKERFSAEFPKEGPSILRIQQVVRGDSAAYFCASSPGEYEQYFGPGTRLTVT.